These 24 T cell receptor beta chains were all obtained from the same sample, sequenced in a study of beta chain features in type 1 diabetes. Study-level points and caveats: Patients with Type 1 diabetes showed moderately but significantly shorter TCRB CDR3s in all four CD4+ subsets.

Their antigen targets remain unknown. Investigators reverse transcribed all isolated RNA, so they sequenced expressed TCRB transcripts. Repertoires were generated with immunoSEQ multiplex PCR, while TCRdb's copy carries only in-frame clones and drops some. This table has 500,000 to 850,000 clones, over 13% appearing once. The sequenced sample consisted of naive CD4+ T cells from blood. These receptors all come from a man between 18 and 29 years old with type 1 diabetes.

The chain uses TRBV7-9 and TRBJ1-2; 7 positions match TRBD1. The CDR3 consists of 14 residues. After removal of 5 bases from V and 2 bases from J, the junction contained 5 bases not matched to a gene. CDR1 is SEHNR, CDR2 FQNEAQ, per germline (reference sequence). The CDR3 here is CASSGLTGNYGYTF. The DNA for the CDR3 is TGTGCCAGCAGCGGCTTGACAGGGAACTATGGCTACACCTTC.

The V call is TRBV2, the J call TRBJ1-2, with TRBD1 matching 7 bases. With V trimmed by 8 bases and J by 9 bases, 12 bases remained unmatched. The germline CDR1 and CDR2 sequences are SNHLY and FYNNEI. The CDR3 length is 13 residues. For the CDR3, the DNA is TGTGCCAGCGGGACAGTAGCTAAAGGGAGCTACACCTTC. This codes for CASGTVAKGSYTF. Full variable domain (remainder filled in from reference TRBV2 and TRBJ1-2): EPEVTQTPSHQVTQMGQEVILRCVPISNHLYFYWYRQILGQKVEFLVSFYNNEISEKSEIFDDQFSVERPDGSNFTLKIRSTKLEDSAMYFCASGTVAKGSYTFGSGTRLTVV.

This clone was observed a handful of times. The same CDR3 also results from other DNA sequences found in this sample. The chain's CDR3 is CAWSVGRGNQPQHF. For the CDR3, the DNA is TGTGCCTGGAGTGTAGGCAGGGGGAATCAGCCCCAGCATTTT. The chain employs TRBV30 and TRBJ1-5, with 7 bases identical to TRBD1. CDR1 and CDR2 (germline): GTSNPN, SVGIG (reference sequence). The CDR3 has 14 residues. J lost 4 bases, V lost 0 bases, and 3 bases had no gene match.

V gene TRBV4-1 combines with J gene TRBJ2-7, with D hard to call. Deletions cut 2 bases from V and 2 bases from J, with 13 bases between. This CDR3 is built from 15 residues. CDR1 is MGHRA and CDR2 is YSYEKL in the germline V gene. CDR3 DNA: TGCGCCAGCAGCCAACTCCGGACCGGCGCCTACGAGCAGTACTTC. Protein product: CASSQLRTGAYEQYF.

A few counts support this clone. The V call is TRBV7-2, the J call TRBJ2-4, with D perhaps TRBD2 (6 bases). The CDR3 length is 15 residues. CDR1 and CDR2 from the germline V gene are SGHTA and FQGNSA. Trimming stripped 5 bases from V and 7 bases from J, with 18 bases between. In nucleotides, the CDR3 is TGTGCCAGCAGCCAGGGACTTCTAGGGGTTAACATTCAGTACTTC. Residues: CASSQGLLGVNIQYF.

There are a few counts of this clone. The gene calls are TRBV7-9 and TRBJ2-7; D is perhaps TRBD1 (6 bases). The CDR3 contains 15 residues. Germline V lookup: CDR1 SEHNR, CDR2 FQNEAQ (reference sequence). Trimming took off 4 bases at V and 6 bases at J, with 19 bases between the two ends. This CDR3 reads CASSSQTGLRGEQYF. For the CDR3, the DNA is TGTGCCAGCAGCTCCCAGACAGGTCTCAGGGGCGAGCAGTACTTC.

Only a few counts were recorded for this clone. This chain links TRBV11-2 with TRBJ2-7; D is perhaps TRBD1 (6 bases). Trimming shortened V by 0 bases and J by 6 bases, and 15 bases separated the two germline ends. The CDR3 extends over 15 amino acids. CDR1 is SGHAT, CDR2 FQNNGV, per germline. Here the CDR3 reads CASSLDPGQFSEQYF. CDR3 DNA sequence: TGTGCCAGCAGCTTAGATCCGGGACAATTTTCCGAGCAGTACTTC.

This clone was detected a few times. The chain carries TRBV28 and TRBJ1-1, with 9 bases identical to TRBD1. V shed 5 bases, J shed 5 bases, and the junction held 6 bases outside the gene matches. This CDR3 has 14 residues. Germline V gene data show CDR1 as MDHEN and CDR2 as SYDVKM. In DNA, the CDR3 is TGTGCCAGCAGTAAACAGGGGGCAAGGACTGAAGCTTTCTTT. Translation gives CASSKQGARTEAFF. The variable domain in full, with the rest retrieved from reference TRBV28 and TRBJ1-1, is DVKVTQSSRYLVKRTGEKVFLECVQDMDHENMFWYRQDPGLGLRLIYFSYDVKMKEKGDIPEGYSVSREKKERFSLILESASTNQTSMYLCASSKQGARTEAFFGQGTRLTVV.

This rearrangement joins TRBV30 to TRBJ1-5; D is undetermined. Germline CDR1 is GTSNPN and CDR2 is SVGIG (reference sequence). The CDR3 has 13 residues. The V and J ends lost 5 bases and 1 base respectively, with 9 bases between them. CDR3 nucleotides: TGTGCCTGGGGACGGACCAGCAATCAGCCCCAGCATTTT. The encoded protein is CAWGRTSNQPQHF.

This clone was detected only a few times. The chain links TRBV2 to TRBJ1-1; 9 bases agree with TRBD1. The junction had 8 bases not matched to a gene; V was cut back by 6 bases and J by 6 bases. The CDR3 has 14 amino acids. The V gene's germline CDR1 is SNHLY and CDR2 FYNNEI. The chain's CDR3 is CASSPGQGIPEAFF. CDR3 DNA sequence: TGTGCCAGCAGCCCGGGACAGGGTATTCCTGAAGCTTTCTTT.

The V and J genes are TRBV2 and TRBJ2-3; D is undetermined. CDR1 SNHLY and CDR2 FYNNEI come from the germline V gene. V was clipped by 4 bases and J by 4 bases, with 3 bases between them. The CDR3 runs 11 residues. CDR3 in DNA: TGTGCCAGCAGTGTCGCAGATACGCAGTATTTT. It specifies CASSVADTQYF.

This clone has a handful of counts. The CDR3 DNA reads TGTGCCTGGAGCCGGGGACAGGGGGCGCAGCCCCAGCATTTT. Its translation: CAWSRGQGAQPQHF. The chain is built from TRBV30 and TRBJ1-5; 12 bases map to TRBD1. CDR3 size: 14 residues. J lost 7 bases, V lost 3 bases, and 4 bases had no gene match. Germline values: CDR1 GTSNPN, CDR2 SVGIG (reference sequence).

The sample holds a few counts of this clone. The same CDR3 arises from other DNA sequences in this sample as well. The J gene is TRBJ2-7, the V gene TRBV7-2; TRBD2 might be the D (6 bases). V lost 1 base and J 4 bases, leaving 8 bases between the germline ends. The length of the CDR3 is 13 residues. The germline V gene has CDR1 SGHTA and CDR2 FQGNSA. DNA for the CDR3: TGTGCCAGCAGCTTAGTAGCGGCATACGAGCAGTACTTC. Translating it yields CASSLVAAYEQYF.

The chain has TRBV7-9 and TRBJ2-3; D could derive from TRBD1 or TRBD2 (5 bases each). V was cut by 4 bases and J by 0 bases, with 23 bases left in between. This CDR3 region has 19 residues. Germline V gene data show CDR1 as SEHNR and CDR2 as FQNEAQ (reference sequence). The CDR3, as DNA: TGTGCCAGCAGCTCCTTAATTACCGGGACCTCCTCTAGCACAGATACGCAGTATTTT. The encoded protein is CASSSLITGTSSSTDTQYF.

The gene calls are TRBV27 and TRBJ2-7; 7 bases line up with TRBD1. The CDR3 covers 13 residues. Trimming cost V 5 bases and J 3 bases; bases outside gene matches: 4. Germline V gene sequence: CDR1 MNHEY, CDR2 SMNVEV (reference sequence). The CDR3 sequence: CASSPTGNYEQYF. The CDR3 region has the DNA TGTGCCAGCAGTCCGACAGGGAACTACGAGCAGTACTTC.

The CDR3 region has the DNA TGTGCCAGCTCACCACAGGAAAAGGGGGCAAGTAATGGCTACACCTTC. Its protein product is CASSPQEKGASNGYTF. The chain is built from TRBV18 and TRBJ1-2, with TRBD1 matching over 7 bases. The germline V gene has CDR1 KGHSH and CDR2 LQKENI. The CDR3 has 16 amino acids. J was trimmed by 6 bases and V by 1 base; bases with no gene match: 11.

The chain carries TRBV10-3 and TRBJ2-7; no firm D call. V lost 11 bases and J lost 0, with 11 bases in between. From germline, CDR1 is ENHRY and CDR2 SYGVKD. The CDR3 consists of 12 residues. The CDR3 is CAPIRSSYEQYF. CDR3 nucleotides: TGTGCCCCTATCAGGAGCTCCTACGAGCAGTACTTC.

For the CDR3, the DNA is TGCGCCAGCAGCATACAGACAGGGTTGGGCACTGAAGCTTTCTTT. Translated: CASSIQTGLGTEAFF. The chain combines TRBV5-1 with TRBJ1-1; 7 bases line up with TRBD1. Unmatched junction bases numbered 10, after V lost 4 bases and J lost 4 bases. CDR3 length equals 15 residues. Per germline, CDR1 SGHRS and CDR2 YFSETQ.

The CDR3 region is CASSPTVKDYGYTF. For the CDR3, the DNA is TGTGCCAGCAGCCCAACCGTAAAGGACTATGGCTACACCTTC. The rearrangement joins TRBV7-2 to TRBJ1-2; D is unresolved. V dropped 5 bases and J dropped 3 bases, with 13 bases sitting between them. The CDR3 has 14 residues. CDR1 is SGHTA and CDR2 is FQGNSA in the germline V gene.

This clone was seen a few times. The rearrangement links TRBV15 to TRBJ2-7, with 7 bases matching TRBD1. V lost 0 bases and J lost 3; bases outside the gene matches: 5. The CDR3 has 15 residues. Germline V lookup: CDR1 LNHNV, CDR2 YYDKDF (reference sequence). The CDR3 nucleotides are TGTGCCACCAGCAGAGAACAGGGGACCCTCTACGAGCAGTACTTC. Translation gives CATSREQGTLYEQYF.

This clone appeared a few times. The chain recombines TRBV9 with TRBJ1-2; D is unclear. The CDR3 runs to 14 residues. Germline V gives CDR1 SGDLS, CDR2 YYNGEE. Trimming left V 3 bases short and J 4 bases short, with 13 bases between. CDR3 loop: CASSARKDGYGYTF. Here the CDR3 DNA reads TGTGCCAGCAGCGCCCGAAAGGACGGCTATGGCTACACCTTC. The variable domain in full, with the rest retrieved from reference TRBV9 and TRBJ1-2, is DSGVTQTPKHLITATGQRVTLRCSPRSGDLSVYWYQQSLDQGLQFLIQYYNGEERAKGNILERFSAQQFPDLHSELNLSSLELGDSALYFCASSARKDGYGYTFGSGTRLTVV.

Only a few counts were recorded for this clone. This chain links TRBV7-2 with TRBJ2-5; no clear D gene. Germline V gene data show CDR1 as SGHTA and CDR2 as FQGNSA. This CDR3 has 13 residues. Trimming shortened V by 5 bases and J by 1 base, and 8 bases separated the two germline ends. The CDR3 nucleotides are TGTGCCAGCAGCCCGAGGCGCCAAGAGACCCAGTACTTC. Translation gives CASSPRRQETQYF.

The chain carries TRBV5-1 and TRBJ1-5; the match to TRBD1 covers 8 bases. The germline gives CDR1 SGHRS, CDR2 YFSETQ. The CDR3 is 18 amino acids. V was clipped by 5 bases and J by 5 bases; unmatched bases: 18. Written as DNA, the CDR3 is TGCGCCAGCAGTTTGATGCCGACCGGGACAGGCCTGGATCAGCCCCAGCATTTT. It yields the protein CASSLMPTGTGLDQPQHF.

This clone was observed a handful of times. V and J are TRBV5-1 and TRBJ1-1; tentatively, D is TRBD1 (5 bases). The CDR3 loop spans 15 amino acids. Germline CDR1 SGHRS, CDR2 YFSETQ. Trimming removed 0 bases from V and 8 bases from J, with 17 bases in between. CDR3 DNA: TGCGCCAGCAGCTTGGGTCCGGGGACGGGGACGGAAGCTTTCTTT. Amino acids: CASSLGPGTGTEAFF.